This TCR beta chain emerged from a study of T cell responses to AZD1222 COVID-19 vaccine. General study findings and limits: Seropositivity was recorded at baseline in only a handful of AZD1222 recipients. The study sampled repertoires only after the peak T cell response.

This CDR3 spans 12 amino acids. Between the trimmed V and J ends, which lost 4 bases and 3 bases, there was a span of 6 bases. Germline V gives CDR1 KGHDR, CDR2 SFDVKD. With respect to this clone: Its target is unknown.

Measured with immunoSEQ multiplex PCR; TCRdb has only the in-frame clones, and not every one. The data contain some 120,000 clones, over 75% of them singletons. This TCR came from an adult in good health. The material sequenced was peripheral blood, taken on day 0 of AZD1222 vaccination. The rearrangement uses TRBV24-1 and TRBJ2-7; no clear D. Here the CDR3 reads CATSDRNYEQYF. CDR3 DNA: TGTGCCACCAGTGACCGAAACTACGAGCAGTACTTC.